The text below deals with one T cell receptor (beta chain). The record originates from a study of shared clonotypes between healthy human individuals. At the level of the study: The study enrolled a couple of women and a few men aged 18 to 49. A donor's plate count was three for CD4 naive and three for CD4 memory; CD8 naive had two and CD8 memory one.

Terminally differentiated effector memory CD45RA+ cells were left out of the naive CD8 fraction, which was CD45RO-negative and positively selected for CCR7. Each sorted subset replicate got 200 ng genomic DNA, about 33,000 genomes. Method: immunoSEQ multiplex PCR; TCRdb's copy keeps in-frame clones and lacks some. The top ten hold 0.25% to 0.35% of the sample, which has roughly 600,000 clones, about 98% seen once. V lost 4 bases to trimming and J lost 2 bases; unmatched junction nucleotides: 10. There are 16 residues in the CDR3. The germline V gene has CDR1 SGDLS and CDR2 YYNGEE. The genes are TRBV9 and TRBJ1-1; TRBD1 agrees at 8 bases. This receptor was obtained from a young man in good health. Sequencing was performed on naive CD8+ T cells sorted from blood. The CDR3 sequence: CASSPRTGRANTEAFF. Written as DNA, the CDR3 is TGTGCCAGCAGCCCCCGGACAGGGCGGGCAAACACTGAAGCTTTCTTT.